The 32 T cell receptor beta chains listed next were all sequenced from one sample in a study of T-cell memory formation after mild COVID-19. TCRdb analysed the 5' RACE reads with MiXCR anew, one entry per CDR3 protein. The top ten clones hold just over 8% of a sample with 550,000 to 650,000 distinct CDR3 sequences, approximately 15% of them seen once. Material for sequencing was PBMCs or a T cell subset sorted from them (not recorded which). These TCRs come from an adult woman who had mild COVID-19 (a few samples of this study predate the infection). Cell type and time point are not known.

This clonotype was found a few times. The chain is built from TRBV20-1 and TRBJ2-7; D possibly corresponds to TRBD2 (6 bases). The CDR3 totals 14 residues. V was trimmed by 2 bases and J by 3 bases, leaving 14 bases between them. Germline loops: CDR1 DFQATT, CDR2 SNEGSKA (reference sequence). CDR3 nucleotide sequence: TGCAGTGCTAGACTGACGGGGGACCTCTACGAGCAGTACTTC. This sequence encodes CSARLTGDLYEQYF.

This clonotype has only a few counts. DNA of the CDR3: TGTGCCAGCAGTAGCGCCGGGGGTACCCCCTACGAGCAGTACTTC. Translating gives CASSSAGGTPYEQYF. The rearrangement links TRBV27 to TRBJ2-7; D may be TRBD2 (6 bases). This CDR3 contains 15 residues. Germline CDR1 MNHEY, CDR2 SMNVEV (reference sequence). V gave up 5 bases and J gave up 2 bases, with 16 bases separating them.

This clonotype appeared a few times. The rearrangement joins TRBV9 to TRBJ1-5; D call uncertain. Germline V gene lookup returns CDR1 SGDLS and CDR2 YYNGEE. V shed 0 bases and J shed 2 bases, with 9 bases lying between them. The length of the CDR3 is 15 residues. The CDR3 DNA is TGTGCCAGCAGCGTAGCAGACGGCGGCAATCAGCCCCAGCATTTT. The encoded protein is CASSVADGGNQPQHF.

This clonotype was observed at least ten times. This chain joins TRBV7-9 and TRBJ2-2; D is tentatively TRBD1 or TRBD2 (5 bases each). CDR1 and CDR2 (germline): SEHNR, FQNEAQ (reference sequence). V was trimmed by 2 bases and J by 6 bases, leaving 10 bases between them. This CDR3 comprises 14 residues. The CDR3 coding sequence is TGTGCCAGCAGCTTAAGTGGGACCTCCGGGGAGCTGTTTTTT. As protein: CASSLSGTSGELFF. The entire variable domain, with the rest obtained from reference TRBV7-9 and TRBJ2-2, is as follows: DTGVSQNPRHKITKRGQNVTFRCDPISEHNRLYWYRQTLGQGPEFLTYFQNEAQLEKSRLLSDRFSAERPKGSFSTLEIQRTEQGDSAMYLCASSLSGTSGELFFGEGSRLTVL.

This clonotype was detected only a few times. The V and J genes are TRBV19 and TRBJ2-1; 11 bases are shared with TRBD1. V dropped 3 bases and J dropped 7; count of bases not matched to a gene: 5. This CDR3 spans 15 amino acids. CDR1 LNHDA and CDR2 SQIVND come from the germline V gene (reference sequence). The DNA of the CDR3 is TGTGCCAGTAGTATGGGACAGGGGGGACAAAATGAGCAGTTCTTC. Translation: CASSMGQGGQNEQFF.

V and J are TRBV9 and TRBJ2-7; 7 bases match TRBD2. V lost 3 bases to trimming and J lost 7 bases; unmatched junction nucleotides: 10. Germline values: CDR1 SGDLS, CDR2 YYNGEE. The CDR3 loop spans 14 amino acids. The CDR3: CASSGEGGPGEQYF. DNA for the CDR3: TGTGCCAGCAGCGGGGAGGGAGGGCCCGGGGAGCAGTACTTC.

This clonotype was found a few times. The chain links TRBV20-1 to TRBJ1-3; D ambiguous. V shed 4 bases and J shed 1 base, with 8 bases lying between them. The CDR3 extends over 13 amino acids. Per germline, CDR1 DFQATT and CDR2 SNEGSKA (reference sequence). This chain's CDR3 is CSAKKGSGNTIYF. CDR3 nucleotide sequence: TGCAGTGCTAAGAAAGGATCTGGAAACACCATATATTTT.

The chain has TRBV7-6 and TRBJ2-5; D is uncertain. CDR1 is SGHVS and CDR2 is FNYEAQ in the germline V gene. The CDR3 is 13 amino acids. With 0 bases removed from V and 9 bases from J, the gap between germline ends came to 11 bases. In DNA form, the CDR3 reads TGTGCCAGCAGCTTAGCGGATTCCTGGGCCCAGTACTTC. Its protein is CASSLADSWAQYF.

The J gene is TRBJ2-1, the V gene TRBV4-2; D call uncertain. Looked up from germline, CDR1 is LGHNA and CDR2 is YNFKEQ. Trimming shortened V by 2 bases and J by 4 bases, and 12 bases separated the two germline ends. The CDR3 has 15 residues. As DNA, the CDR3 is TGTGCCAGCAGCCAACTGGCCCAATCTTACAATGAGCAGTTCTTC. This encodes CASSQLAQSYNEQFF.

This clonotype was seen a few times. The genes are TRBV2 and TRBJ1-1, with 8 positions matching TRBD1. Losses at the gene ends were 10 bases for V and 0 bases for J; bases not matched to a gene: 13. This CDR3 comprises 16 residues. Germline lookup yields CDR1 SNHLY and CDR2 FYNNEI. As DNA, the CDR3 is TGTGCCAATCGCCGGGACAGGAGCTCCATGAACACTGAAGCTTTCTTT. Translated: CANRRDRSSMNTEAFF.

The chain links TRBV7-2 to TRBJ1-6; tentative D call: TRBD1 (6 bases). V was pared by 1 base and J by 6 bases, with 13 bases between. Germline V gene lookup returns CDR1 SGHTA and CDR2 FQGNSA. The CDR3 length is 16 residues. The DNA of the CDR3 is TGTGCCAGCAGCTTAGGGCGCCAGGGGAGTAATTCACCCCTCCACTTT. Amino acid sequence: CASSLGRQGSNSPLHF. Filled out from reference TRBV7-2 and TRBJ1-6, the complete variable domain reads GAGVSQSPSNKVTEKGKDVELRCDPISGHTALYWYRQSLGQGLEFLIYFQGNSAPDKSGLPSDRFSAERTGGSVSTLTIQRTQQEDSAVYLCASSLGRQGSNSPLHFGNGTRLTVT.

This clonotype was seen only once. The chain is built from TRBV3-1 and TRBJ1-6; D is ambiguous. The CDR3 loop spans 14 amino acids. Germline CDR1 LGHDT, CDR2 YNNKEL (reference sequence). V was clipped by 4 bases and J by 8 bases, with 12 bases between them. CDR3 DNA sequence: TGTGCCAGCAGCCGTGGGGTGAGGGATTCACCCCTCCACTTT. Protein: CASSRGVRDSPLHF.

The V call is TRBV7-2, the J call TRBJ2-5; D perhaps matches TRBD2 (6 bases). V lost 6 bases and J lost 0, with 14 bases in between. The CDR3 length is 15 residues. Germline loops: CDR1 SGHTA, CDR2 FQGNSA. CDR3 nucleotides: TGTGCCAGCAGTCAGAGCGGGCCTTACCAAGAGACCCAGTACTTC. Translation gives CASSQSGPYQETQYF.

The chain couples TRBV6-5 to TRBJ2-6; TRBD2 agrees at 10 bases. Trimming removed 1 base from V and 0 bases from J; junction bases left unmatched: 6. Germline CDR1 reads MNHEY; CDR2 reads SVGAGI. The CDR3 runs 19 residues. For the CDR3, the DNA is TGTGCCAGCAGTTACTTTGGACTAGCGGAGAGCTCTGGGGCCAACGTCCTGACTTTC. This translates into CASSYFGLAESSGANVLTF.

The chain employs TRBV20-1 and TRBJ2-3; D is undetermined. Germline V lookup: CDR1 DFQATT, CDR2 SNEGSKA (reference sequence). Trimming took off 6 bases at V and 0 bases at J, with 13 bases between the two ends. This CDR3 comprises 14 residues. CDR3 sequence reads: CSAPWRSSTDTQYF. CDR3 bases: TGCAGTGCCCCTTGGCGGTCTAGCACAGATACGCAGTATTTT.

The CDR3 coding sequence is TGTGCCAGCACCCAGGACAGTAATAGCTACGAGCAGTACTTC. Its protein product is CASTQDSNSYEQYF. The chain uses TRBV12-3 or TRBV12-4 and TRBJ2-7, with D tentatively TRBD1 (6 bases). CDR3 length equals 14 residues. V gave up 7 bases and J gave up 3 bases, with 16 bases separating them.

The V gene is TRBV12-3 or TRBV12-4, the J gene TRBJ2-7; possibly TRBD2 for D (5 bases). CDR3 length: 14 amino acids. The ends were cut back, 4 bases at V and 3 bases at J, with 13 bases in the middle. CDR3 loop: CASSSPDSFYEQYF. DNA for the CDR3: TGTGCCAGCAGTTCGCCGGACTCCTTCTACGAGCAGTACTTC.

This clonotype was seen a few times. J is TRBJ2-7 and V is TRBV4-1; 7 positions match TRBD1. V trimming: 5 bases; J trimming: 4 bases; junction bases outside the gene matches: 8. Germline-derived CDR1 and CDR2 are MGHRA and YSYEKL. The CDR3 is 14 amino acids. CDR3 loop: CASSSPGQRYEQYF. CDR3 sequence (DNA): TGCGCCAGCAGCTCACCGGGACAGCGGTACGAGCAGTACTTC.

This clonotype was seen only a few times. CDR3 loop: CATSRQDSFGYTF. The CDR3 DNA sequence: TGTGCCACCAGTAGACAGGATTCCTTTGGCTACACCTTC. The chain employs TRBV24-1 and TRBJ1-2, with D perhaps matching TRBD1 (6 bases). This CDR3 is built from 13 residues. Germline V gives CDR1 KGHDR, CDR2 SFDVKD. Trimming took 6 bases from V and 7 from J, leaving 14 bases between them.

The chain employs TRBV5-1 and TRBJ2-1; no clear D gene. Germline V gene sequence: CDR1 SGHRS, CDR2 YFSETQ. The CDR3 runs 12 residues. Deletions cut 3 bases from V and 10 bases from J, with 11 bases between. The CDR3 DNA sequence: TGCGCCAGCAGCTACTCTCGCGAAGAGCAGTTCTTC. Protein product: CASSYSREEQFF.

This sequence joins TRBV5-1 and TRBJ2-1; 11 nucleotides agree with TRBD2. V shed 4 bases, J shed 1 base, and the junction held 4 bases outside the gene matches. CDR1 SGHRS and CDR2 YFSETQ come from the germline V gene. The CDR3 spans 16 residues. The CDR3 DNA reads TGCGCCAGCAGCCTGGGACTAGCGGATTCCTACAATGAGCAGTTCTTC. Protein: CASSLGLADSYNEQFF.

This clonotype occurred a few times. V and J are TRBV7-2 and TRBJ2-1; 9 bases match TRBD2. The CDR3 contains 16 residues. V lost 3 bases and J lost 4; bases outside the gene matches: 7. Per the germline V gene, CDR1 is SGHTA and CDR2 is FQGNSA. CDR3 bases: TGTGCCAGCAGCTTGTTAGCGGGAGTGGGTTACAATGAGCAGTTCTTC. This gives the protein CASSLLAGVGYNEQFF.

The V gene is TRBV19, the J gene TRBJ2-7; the match to TRBD1 covers 8 bases. Germline V gene sequence: CDR1 LNHDA, CDR2 SQIVND (reference sequence). The CDR3 is made up of 14 amino acids. V was clipped by 5 bases and J by 5 bases; unmatched bases: 8. CDR3 loop: CASSSWTGNDEQYF. Here the CDR3 DNA reads TGTGCCAGTAGTTCCTGGACAGGGAATGACGAGCAGTACTTC. Looking up the rest from reference TRBV19 and TRBJ2-7 gives the full variable domain: DGGITQSPKYLFRKEGQNVTLSCEQNLNHDAMYWYRQDPGQGLRLIYYSQIVNDFQKGDIAEGYSVSREKKESFPLTVTSAQKNPTAFYLCASSSWTGNDEQYFGPGTRLTVT.

This clonotype was found a few times. CDR3: CASSMERGGQRQFF. CDR3 sequence (DNA): TGCGCCAGCAGCATGGAGCGGGGGGGCCAGCGGCAGTTCTTC. V and J are TRBV5-1 and TRBJ2-1; TRBD2 aligns across 10 bases. Losses at the gene ends were 4 bases for V and 12 bases for J; bases not matched to a gene: 10. The CDR3 has 14 amino acids. Germline V gene data show CDR1 as SGHRS and CDR2 as YFSETQ.

J is TRBJ1-5 and V is TRBV7-9; 8 bases agree with TRBD1. V gave up 4 bases and J gave up 7 bases; unmatched junction bases: 12. Germline CDR1 reads SEHNR; CDR2 reads FQNEAQ (reference sequence). The CDR3 is made up of 16 amino acids. For the CDR3, the DNA is TGTGCCAGCAGCTCCGAAGGACAGGGTAGGGGACAGCCCCAGCATTTT. It codes for CASSSEGQGRGQPQHF.

This chain joins TRBV20-1 and TRBJ2-7; 8 bases match TRBD1. With V trimmed by 5 bases and J by 0 bases, 6 bases remained unmatched. CDR3 size: 14 residues. The germline gives CDR1 DFQATT, CDR2 SNEGSKA (reference sequence). CDR3 protein: CSAGGTGGSYEQYF. CDR3 coding DNA: TGCAGTGCTGGGGGTACAGGGGGCTCCTACGAGCAGTACTTC.

This chain joins TRBV5-4 and TRBJ2-5, with D tentatively TRBD2 (6 bases). The CDR3 is 15 residues long. CDR1 and CDR2 from the germline V gene are SGHNT and YYREEE (reference sequence). Trimming left V 0 bases short and J 4 bases short, with 13 bases between. CDR3 protein: CASSLELRGGETQYF. Written as DNA, the CDR3 is TGTGCCAGCAGCTTGGAGCTTCGGGGAGGAGAGACCCAGTACTTC.

The rearrangement joins TRBV6-2 or TRBV6-3 to TRBJ1-5; D remains ambiguous. Germline CDR1 MNHEY, CDR2 SVGEGT. The CDR3 extends over 13 amino acids. The V end was cut by 0 bases, the J end by 3 bases, with 3 bases between. CDR3 protein: CASSYSNNQPQHF. CDR3 coding DNA: TGTGCCAGCAGTTACTCGAACAATCAGCCCCAGCATTTT.

This chain uses TRBV7-8 with TRBJ2-6, with a weak D call TRBD1 (5 bases). Trimming cost V 1 base and J 0 bases, with 13 bases left between them. This CDR3 contains 18 residues. CDR1 and CDR2 (germline): SGHVS, FQNEAQ. CDR3 in amino acids: CASSLGGASTSGANVLTF. The DNA for the CDR3 is TGTGCCAGCAGCTTAGGTGGGGCCAGTACCTCTGGGGCCAACGTCCTGACTTTC.

This clonotype was counted a few times. V is TRBV7-2 and J is TRBJ2-1; no clear D. The germline gives CDR1 SGHTA, CDR2 FQGNSA. Trimming cost V 4 bases and J 10 bases, with 11 bases left between them. The CDR3 covers 12 residues. CDR3 DNA sequence: TGTGCCAGCAGCTCCCTGGCGTGGGAGCAGTTCTTC. Protein product: CASSSLAWEQFF.

This sequence joins TRBV3-1 and TRBJ1-1, with TRBD1 as a possible D gene (5 bases). With 5 bases removed from V and 11 bases from J, the gap between germline ends came to 18 bases. Germline V gene sequence: CDR1 LGHDT, CDR2 YNNKEL (reference sequence). The length of the CDR3 is 13 residues. This CDR3 reads CASSGISGAGAFF. In DNA, the CDR3 is TGTGCCAGCAGCGGAATCAGTGGGGCAGGGGCTTTCTTT.

This clonotype was counted ten times or more. The chain employs TRBV7-3 and TRBJ2-1; no firm D call. This CDR3 is built from 12 residues. The germline gives CDR1 SGHTA, CDR2 FQGTGA. V was trimmed by 3 bases and J by 3 bases, leaving 3 bases between them. CDR3 protein: CASSFDYNEQFF. The CDR3 DNA sequence: TGTGCCAGCAGCTTCGACTACAATGAGCAGTTCTTC.